This TCR beta chain was sequenced for a study of T cell changes during pregnancy in multiple sclerosis. V was clipped by 5 bases and J by 0 bases, with 8 bases between them. The CDR3 has 14 residues. The germline CDR1 and CDR2 sequences are SGHTA and FQGNSA. Some clones are missing from TCRdb's copy, which holds only in-frame ones; the method was immunoSEQ multiplex PCR. The sample consists of about 97,000 clones, 90% of them appearing once. The clonotype comes from a female donor in good health, enrolled as a control in a pregnancy study. Sequenced material: peripheral blood, taken in the second trimester of pregnancy. V gene TRBV7-2 combines with J gene TRBJ1-5, with D uncertain. The CDR3 protein is CASSPSGSNQPQHF. The DNA of the CDR3 is TGTGCCAGCAGCCCATCAGGTAGCAATCAGCCCCAGCATTTT.